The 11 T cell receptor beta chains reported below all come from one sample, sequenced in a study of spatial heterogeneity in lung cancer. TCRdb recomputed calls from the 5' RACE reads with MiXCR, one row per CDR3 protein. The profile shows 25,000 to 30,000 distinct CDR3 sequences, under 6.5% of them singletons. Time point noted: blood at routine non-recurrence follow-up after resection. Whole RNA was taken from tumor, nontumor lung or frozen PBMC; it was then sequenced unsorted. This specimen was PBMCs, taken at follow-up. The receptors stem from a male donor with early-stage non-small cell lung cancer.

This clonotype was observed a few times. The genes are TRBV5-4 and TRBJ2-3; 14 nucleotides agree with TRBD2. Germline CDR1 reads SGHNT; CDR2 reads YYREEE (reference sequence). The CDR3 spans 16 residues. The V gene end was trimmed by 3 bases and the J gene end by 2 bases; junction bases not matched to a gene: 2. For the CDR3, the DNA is TGTGCCAGCAGCTCGGGACTAGCGGGAGTCACAGATACGCAGTATTTT. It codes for CASSSGLAGVTDTQYF.

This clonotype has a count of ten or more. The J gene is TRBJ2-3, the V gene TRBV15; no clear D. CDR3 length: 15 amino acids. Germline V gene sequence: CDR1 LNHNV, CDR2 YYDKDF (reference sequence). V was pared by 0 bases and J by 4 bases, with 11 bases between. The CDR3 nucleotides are TGTGCCACCAGCAGAGAACTTGGTGGAGCAGATACGCAGTATTTT. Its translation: CATSRELGGADTQYF.

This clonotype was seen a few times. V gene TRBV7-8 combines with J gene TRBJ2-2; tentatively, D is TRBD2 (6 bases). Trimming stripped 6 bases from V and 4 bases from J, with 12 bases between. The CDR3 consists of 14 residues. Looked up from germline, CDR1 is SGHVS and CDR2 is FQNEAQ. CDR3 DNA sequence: TGTGCCAGCAGTTTGGGGGGAACCACCGGGGAGCTGTTTTTT. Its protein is CASSLGGTTGELFF.

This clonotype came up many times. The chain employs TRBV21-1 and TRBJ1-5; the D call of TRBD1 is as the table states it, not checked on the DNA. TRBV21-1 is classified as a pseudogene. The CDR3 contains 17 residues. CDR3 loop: CASSKRGQGFCNQPQHF. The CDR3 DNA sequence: TGTGCCAGCAGCAAACGGGGACAGGGCTTTTGCAATCAGCCCCAGCATTTT.

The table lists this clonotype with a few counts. The CDR3 DNA follows: TGTGCCAGCAGTTACAGAGGGGGCTTCACCGGAAACACCATATATTTT. It translates to CASSYRGGFTGNTIYF. The chain joins TRBV6-5 to TRBJ1-3; 7 bases fit TRBD1. The CDR3 totals 16 residues. CDR1 is MNHEY, CDR2 SVGAGI, per germline. With V trimmed by 2 bases and J by 4 bases, 8 bases remained unmatched.

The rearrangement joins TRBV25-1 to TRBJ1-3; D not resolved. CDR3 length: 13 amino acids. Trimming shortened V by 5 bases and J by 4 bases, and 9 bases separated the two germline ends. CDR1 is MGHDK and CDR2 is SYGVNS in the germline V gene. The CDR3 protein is CASSSLYGNTIYF. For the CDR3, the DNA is TGTGCCAGCAGTTCACTCTACGGAAACACCATATATTTT. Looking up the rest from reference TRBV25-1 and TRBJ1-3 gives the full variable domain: EADIYQTPRYLVIGTGKKITLECSQTMGHDKMYWYQQDPGMELHLIHYSYGVNSTEKGDLSSESTVSRIRTEHFPLTLESARPSHTSQYLCASSSLYGNTIYFGEGSWLTVV.

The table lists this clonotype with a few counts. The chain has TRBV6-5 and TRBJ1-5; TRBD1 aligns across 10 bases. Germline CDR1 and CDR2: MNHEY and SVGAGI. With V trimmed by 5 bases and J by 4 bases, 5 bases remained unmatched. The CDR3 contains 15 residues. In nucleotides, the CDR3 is TGTGCCAGCAGTAAGGACAGGGGGGGGAATCAGCCCCAGCATTTT. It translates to CASSKDRGGNQPQHF.

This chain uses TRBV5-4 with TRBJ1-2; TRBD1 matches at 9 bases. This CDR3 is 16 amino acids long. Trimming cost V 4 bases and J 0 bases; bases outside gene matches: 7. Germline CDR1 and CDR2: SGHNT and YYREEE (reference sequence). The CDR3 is CASSADRGLANYGYTF. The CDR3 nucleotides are TGTGCCAGCAGCGCGGACAGGGGCCTAGCTAACTATGGCTACACCTTC.

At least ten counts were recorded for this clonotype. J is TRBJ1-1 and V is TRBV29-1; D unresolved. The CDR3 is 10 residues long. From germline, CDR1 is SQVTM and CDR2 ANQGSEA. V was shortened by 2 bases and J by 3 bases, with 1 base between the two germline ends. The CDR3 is CSVEYTEAFF. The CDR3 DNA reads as TGCAGCGTTGAATACACTGAAGCTTTCTTT.

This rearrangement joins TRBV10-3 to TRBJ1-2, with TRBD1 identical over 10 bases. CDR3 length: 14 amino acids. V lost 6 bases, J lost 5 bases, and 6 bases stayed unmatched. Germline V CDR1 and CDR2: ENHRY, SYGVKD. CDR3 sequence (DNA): TGTGCCATCAGGACCGGGACAGGGGTATATGGCTACACCTTC. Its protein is CAIRTGTGVYGYTF.

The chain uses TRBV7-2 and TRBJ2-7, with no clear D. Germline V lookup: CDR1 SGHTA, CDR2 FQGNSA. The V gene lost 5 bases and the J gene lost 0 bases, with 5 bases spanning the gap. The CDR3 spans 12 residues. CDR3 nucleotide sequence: TGTGCCAGCAGCCCCTCCTCCTACGAGCAGTACTTC. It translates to CASSPSSYEQYF. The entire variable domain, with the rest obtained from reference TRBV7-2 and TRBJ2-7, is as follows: GAGVSQSPSNKVTEKGKDVELRCDPISGHTALYWYRQSLGQGLEFLIYFQGNSAPDKSGLPSDRFSAERTGGSVSTLTIQRTQQEDSAVYLCASSPSSYEQYFGPGTRLTVT.